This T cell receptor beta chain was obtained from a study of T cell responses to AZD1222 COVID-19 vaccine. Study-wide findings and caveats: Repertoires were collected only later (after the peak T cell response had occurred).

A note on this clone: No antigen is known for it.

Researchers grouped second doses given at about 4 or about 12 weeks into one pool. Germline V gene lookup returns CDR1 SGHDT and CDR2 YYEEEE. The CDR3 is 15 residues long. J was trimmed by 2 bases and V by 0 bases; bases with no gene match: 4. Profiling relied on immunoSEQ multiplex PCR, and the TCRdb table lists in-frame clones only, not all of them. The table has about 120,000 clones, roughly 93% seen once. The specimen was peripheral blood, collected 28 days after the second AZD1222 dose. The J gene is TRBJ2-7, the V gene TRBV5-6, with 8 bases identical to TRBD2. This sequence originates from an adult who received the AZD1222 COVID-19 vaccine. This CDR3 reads CASSLGLAMPYEQYF. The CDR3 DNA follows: TGTGCCAGCAGCTTGGGACTAGCGATGCCCTACGAGCAGTACTTC.